Listed here are 5 T cell receptor beta chains from one sample, sequenced in a study of human T cells and chemical hapten exposure. Documented time point: pre-sensitization, week 0. Stated treatment: therapeutic diphenylcyclopropenone sensitization with weekly scalp DPC. One entry per CDR3 protein results from TCRdb running MiXCR on the RACE reads. The data contain 300,000 to 400,000 distinct CDR3 sequences, 5% to 6.5% of them singletons. The specimen was whole blood, collected in connection with sensitization to the hapten diphenylcyclopropenone (DPC). These receptor sequences come from a woman aged 50 to 65 with alopecia areata. Some clones in this sample may be carry-over from other donors' samples.

This clonotype showed up many times. CDR3 sequence: CASSPGQGNQPQHF. The CDR3 DNA sequence: TGTGCCAGCAGTCCCGGACAGGGCAATCAGCCCCAGCATTTT. The genes are TRBV5-5 and TRBJ1-5, with 7 bases identical to TRBD1. The CDR3 is 14 amino acids. Trimming took 5 bases from V and 2 from J; bases not matched to a gene: 4. Germline CDR1 SGHKS, CDR2 YYEKEE (reference sequence).

This clonotype turned up a few times. The CDR3 coding sequence is TGTGCCATCAGAACGGACAGGCCGACCAATTCACCCCTCCACTTT. Translating gives CAIRTDRPTNSPLHF. J is TRBJ1-6 and V is TRBV10-3; 7 bases agree with TRBD1. The V and J ends lost 6 bases and 7 bases, in that order; junction bases with no gene match: 9. The CDR3 is made up of 15 amino acids. Germline lookup yields CDR1 ENHRY and CDR2 SYGVKD.

This clonotype has only a few counts. CDR3 sequence reads: CASSLGAGRAFF. The CDR3 nucleotides read TGTGCCAGCAGCTTAGGGGCAGGGAGAGCTTTCTTT. The gene calls are TRBV7-9 and TRBJ1-1; the D gene is possibly TRBD1 (5 bases). Germline V gene data show CDR1 as SEHNR and CDR2 as FQNEAQ (reference sequence). V was pared by 1 base and J by 10 bases, with 10 bases between. CDR3 size: 12 residues.

This clonotype was counted between two and nine times. The chain links TRBV10-3 to TRBJ1-2, with D maybe TRBD1 (5 bases). The V and J ends lost 4 bases and 4 bases respectively, with 7 bases between them. The length of the CDR3 is 12 residues. Germline V lookup: CDR1 ENHRY, CDR2 SYGVKD. This CDR3 reads CAISVGGYGYTF. The CDR3 DNA is TGTGCCATCAGTGTGGGGGGCTATGGCTACACCTTC.

J is TRBJ2-1 and V is TRBV6-4; 11 nucleotides agree with TRBD1. Germline V gene lookup returns CDR1 MRHNA and CDR2 SNTAGT. V lost 6 bases to trimming and J lost 7 bases; unmatched junction nucleotides: 8. The CDR3 extends over 15 amino acids. The CDR3 DNA is TGTGCCAGCAGCCCCGGGACAGGGGGGATGAATGAGCAGTTCTTC. Amino acids: CASSPGTGGMNEQFF.